Sequencing of this T cell receptor beta chain was carried out in a study of blood T cell repertoires in COVID-19. This CDR3 has 15 residues. V was clipped by 6 bases and J by 3 bases, with 14 bases between them. Germline lookup yields CDR1 MNHEY and CDR2 SMNVEV (reference sequence). The repertoire was sequenced with immunoSEQ multiplex PCR; TCRdb's copy has only in-frame clones and lacks some. There are approximately 52,000 clones in the sample; 85% to 95% occur only once, and over 3% lies in the top ten. The specimen sequenced was peripheral blood. The receptor was derived from a man over 45 with acute or convalescent COVID-19. The chain carries TRBV27 and TRBJ1-4, with a weak D call TRBD1 (5 bases). CDR3 sequence reads: CASRINRRSNEKLFF. The CDR3 nucleotides read TGTGCCAGCAGGATTAACAGGCGTTCTAATGAAAAACTGTTTTTT. The full variable domain, completed using reference TRBV27 and TRBJ1-4, is EAQVTQNPRYLITVTGKKLTVTCSQNMNHEYMSWYRQDPGLGLRQIYYSMNVEVTDKGDVPEGYKVSRKEKRNFPLILESPSPNQTSLYFCASRINRRSNEKLFFGSGTQLSVL.